The following is a TCR beta chain sequence with its context. In the original workflow: Reference gene primer amplification yielded estimated nucleated cell counts. Profiling relied on immunoSEQ multiplex PCR, and the TCRdb table lists in-frame clones only, not all of them. That table supplies the V and J calls and clone size; D and trimming were determined from the DNA. The sample lists 100,000 or so clones, around 87% occurring once. The data were taken from a study of blood T cell repertoires in COVID-19. As for the study in general: From the United States, Italy and Spain came samples of acute and convalescent COVID-19. The analysed material was cDNA or gDNA that came from T cells, B-cell-depleted T cells, or PBMCs.

Trimming took 7 bases from V and 0 from J; bases not matched to a gene: 5. CDR1 LGHDT and CDR2 YNNKEL come from the germline V gene (reference sequence). The CDR3 consists of 15 residues. This clonotype originated in a human donor in a cohort sampled during active COVID-19. The chain links TRBV3-1 (or the pseudogene TRBV3-2) to TRBJ2-3; the match to TRBD2 covers 9 bases. The sequencing input was peripheral blood. The DNA for the CDR3 is TGTGCCAGCACCCCTAGCGGGGTTAGCACAGATACGCAGTATTTT. Residues: CASTPSGVSTDTQYF.